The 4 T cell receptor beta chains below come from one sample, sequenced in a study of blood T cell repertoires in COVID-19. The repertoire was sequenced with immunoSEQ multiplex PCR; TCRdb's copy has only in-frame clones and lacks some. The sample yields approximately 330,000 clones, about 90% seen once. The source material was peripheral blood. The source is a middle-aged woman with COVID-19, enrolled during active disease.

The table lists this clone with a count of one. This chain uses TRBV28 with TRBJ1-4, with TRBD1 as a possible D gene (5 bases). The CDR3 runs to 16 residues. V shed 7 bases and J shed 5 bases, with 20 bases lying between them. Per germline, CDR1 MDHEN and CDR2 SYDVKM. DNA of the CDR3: TGTGCCAGCACTCCCGGTGCCTTTCGGGGGAATGAAAAACTGTTTTTT. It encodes CASTPGAFRGNEKLFF.

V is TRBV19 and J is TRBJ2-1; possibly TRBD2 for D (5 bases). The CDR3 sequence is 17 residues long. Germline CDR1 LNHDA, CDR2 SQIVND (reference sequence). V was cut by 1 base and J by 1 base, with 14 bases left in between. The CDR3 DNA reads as TGTGCCAGTAGTATAGCACTAGACCGTAGTTCCTACAATGAGCAGTTCTTC. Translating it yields CASSIALDRSSYNEQFF.

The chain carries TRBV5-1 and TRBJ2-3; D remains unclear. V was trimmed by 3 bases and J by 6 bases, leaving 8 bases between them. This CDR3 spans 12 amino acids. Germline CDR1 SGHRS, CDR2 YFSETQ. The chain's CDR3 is CASSYREDTQYF. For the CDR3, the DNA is TGCGCCAGCAGCTACCGCGAGGATACGCAGTATTTT.

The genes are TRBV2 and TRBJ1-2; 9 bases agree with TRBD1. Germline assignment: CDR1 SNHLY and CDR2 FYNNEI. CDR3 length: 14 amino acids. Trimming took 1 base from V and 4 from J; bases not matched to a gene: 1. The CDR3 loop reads CASSEEGQGYGYTF. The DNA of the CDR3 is TGTGCCAGCAGTGAAGAGGGACAGGGCTATGGCTACACCTTC.